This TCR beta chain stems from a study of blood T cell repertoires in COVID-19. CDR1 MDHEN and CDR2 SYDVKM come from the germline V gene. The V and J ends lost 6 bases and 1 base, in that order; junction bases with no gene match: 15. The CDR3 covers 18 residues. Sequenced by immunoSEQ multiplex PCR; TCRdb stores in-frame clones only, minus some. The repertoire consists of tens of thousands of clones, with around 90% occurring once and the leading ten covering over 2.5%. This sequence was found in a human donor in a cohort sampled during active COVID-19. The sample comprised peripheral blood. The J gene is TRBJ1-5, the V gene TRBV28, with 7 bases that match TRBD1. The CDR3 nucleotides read TGTGCCAGCAGACCGGGACAGCGCTGGGCCGGAAGCAATCAGCCCCAGCATTTT. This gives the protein CASRPGQRWAGSNQPQHF.